A selection of T cell receptor beta chains follows, all from one sample in a study of T cell changes during pregnancy in multiple sclerosis. Repertoires were generated with immunoSEQ multiplex PCR, while TCRdb's copy carries only in-frame clones and drops some. Here the sample spans fewer than 60,000 clones, about 92% being singletons. This specimen was peripheral blood, taken in the third trimester of pregnancy. These receptors all stem from a female donor in good health, enrolled as a control in a pregnancy study. CDR3s include the opening cysteine and the closing phenylalanine or tryptophan. D genes are given only for firm matches. Clone size is not always given. Where it is, it says once, few, many or a class for expanded clones.

J gene: TRBJ1-2; V gene: TRBV19; CDR3 length: 12; clone size: .; D gene: .; CDR3 DNA: TGTGCCAGTAGTATCTCTAACTATGGCTACACCTTC; CDR3 protein: CASSISNYGYTF
J gene: TRBJ1-1; V gene: TRBV30; CDR3 length: 11; clone size: few; D gene: TRBD1; CDR3 DNA: TGTGCCTGGAGTCCCCGGGACAGAGCTTTCTTT; CDR3 protein: CAWSPRDRAFF
J gene: TRBJ1-3; V gene: TRBV29-1; CDR3 length: 12; clone size: .; D gene: .; CDR3 DNA: TGCAGCGGGACAGCCCGGAGAAACACCATATATTTT; CDR3 protein: CSGTARRNTIYF
J gene: TRBJ2-5; V gene: TRBV7-7; CDR3 length: 13; clone size: .; D gene: .; CDR3 DNA: TGTGCCAGCAGCTTACCAGGGGGGGAGACCCAGTACTTC; CDR3 protein: CASSLPGGETQYF
J gene: TRBJ2-3; V gene: TRBV4-2; CDR3 length: 17; clone size: .; D gene: TRBD2; CDR3 DNA: TGTGCCAGCAGCCAGGGGACTAGCGGTCAGAGCACAGATACGCAGTATTTT; CDR3 protein: CASSQGTSGQSTDTQYF
J gene: TRBJ1-1; V gene: TRBV6-1; CDR3 length: 14; clone size: .; D gene: .; CDR3 DNA: TGTGCCAGCACCAGAGGGGGGGCGCGGACTGAAGCTTTCTTT; CDR3 protein: CASTRGGARTEAFF
J gene: TRBJ1-4; V gene: TRBV10-3; CDR3 length: 12; clone size: .; D gene: TRBD1; CDR3 DNA: TGTGCCATCGGAGAGACAGGGTCAAAACTGTTTTTT; CDR3 protein: CAIGETGSKLFF
J gene: TRBJ1-6; V gene: TRBV7-2; CDR3 length: 17; clone size: .; D gene: .; CDR3 DNA: TGTGCCAGCAGCCTTAATTCCCCCGGGGGTAGAAATTCACCCCTCCACTTT; CDR3 protein: CASSLNSPGGRNSPLHF
J gene: TRBJ1-4; V gene: TRBV30; CDR3 length: 16; clone size: .; D gene: .; CDR3 DNA: TGTGCCTGGAGCTCACTAAACAGGGCTGAGGGTGAAAAACTGTTTTTT; CDR3 protein: CAWSSLNRAEGEKLFF
J gene: TRBJ1-1; V gene: TRBV4-2; CDR3 length: 13; clone size: few; D gene: .; CDR3 DNA: TGTGCCAGCAGCCAAGGCCGGGACACTGAAGCTTTCTTT; CDR3 protein: CASSQGRDTEAFF
J gene: TRBJ2-3; V gene: TRBV27; CDR3 length: 17; clone size: .; D gene: TRBD2; CDR3 DNA: TGTGCCAGCAGTGGACTAACGACTAGCGGGAGCACAGATACGCAGTATTTT; CDR3 protein: CASSGLTTSGSTDTQYF
J gene: TRBJ2-5; V gene: TRBV4-3; CDR3 length: 16; clone size: .; D gene: TRBD2; CDR3 DNA: TGCGCCAGCAGCCAAGAATCGGTCGGCGGGGGGGAGACCCAGTACTTC; CDR3 protein: CASSQESVGGGETQYF
J gene: TRBJ2-5; V gene: TRBV7-6; CDR3 length: 12; clone size: .; D gene: .; CDR3 DNA: TGTGCCAGCAGCTTGGAGCAAGAGACCCAGTACTTC; CDR3 protein: CASSLEQETQYF
J gene: TRBJ1-5; V gene: TRBV19; CDR3 length: 15; clone size: .; D gene: TRBD1; CDR3 DNA: TGTGCCAGTAGTACCCGGACAGGCCCTGGTCAGCCCCAGCATTTT; CDR3 protein: CASSTRTGPGQPQHF
J gene: TRBJ2-7; V gene: TRBV5-6; CDR3 length: 14; clone size: .; D gene: .; CDR3 DNA: TGTGCCAGCAAACTCAGCGCGGGAAAAAAGGAGCAGTACTTC; CDR3 protein: CASKLSAGKKEQYF
J gene: TRBJ2-3; V gene: TRBV5-1; CDR3 length: 14; clone size: .; D gene: .; CDR3 DNA: TGCGCCAGCAGCTTGTCTGGAGGCACAGATACGCAGTATTTT; CDR3 protein: CASSLSGGTDTQYF
J gene: TRBJ2-1; V gene: TRBV7-9; CDR3 length: 16; clone size: .; D gene: TRBD2; CDR3 DNA: TGTGCCAGCAGCTTGGATCTAGCGGGGTCCTACAATGAGCAGTTCTTC; CDR3 protein: CASSLDLAGSYNEQFF
J gene: TRBJ1-3; V gene: TRBV5-4; CDR3 length: 15; clone size: .; D gene: .; CDR3 DNA: TGTGCCAGCAGCTTGGGACAGCCCTCTGGAAACACCATATATTTT; CDR3 protein: CASSLGQPSGNTIYF
J gene: TRBJ1-4; V gene: TRBV9; CDR3 length: 15; clone size: .; D gene: .; CDR3 DNA: TGTGCCAGCAGCGGGGGGCCCGCAACTAATGAAAAACTGTTTTTT; CDR3 protein: CASSGGPATNEKLFF
J gene: TRBJ2-2; V gene: TRBV9; CDR3 length: 14; clone size: .; D gene: .; CDR3 DNA: TGTGCCAGCAGCGGGGGCGGTAGGACCGGGGAGCTGTTTTTT; CDR3 protein: CASSGGGRTGELFF
J gene: TRBJ2-7; V gene: TRBV2; CDR3 length: 13; clone size: .; D gene: .; CDR3 DNA: TGTGCCAGCACCCCTCCGACAGAGTACGAGCAGTACTTC; CDR3 protein: CASTPPTEYEQYF
J gene: TRBJ2-5; V gene: TRBV30; CDR3 length: 13; clone size: .; D gene: TRBD2; CDR3 DNA: TGTGCCTGGAGTGGGGGGGGCCAAGAGACCCAGTACTTC; CDR3 protein: CAWSGGGQETQYF
J gene: TRBJ2-2; V gene: TRBV7-7; CDR3 length: 15; clone size: .; D gene: TRBD2; CDR3 DNA: TGTGCCAGCAGCCCGGGACTAGGGGACACCGGGGAGCTGTTTTTT; CDR3 protein: CASSPGLGDTGELFF
J gene: TRBJ1-4; V gene: TRBV5-4; CDR3 length: 14; clone size: .; D gene: TRBD1; CDR3 DNA: TGTGCCAGCAGCCTGGACAGGAGAGCCGAAAAACTGTTTTTT; CDR3 protein: CASSLDRRAEKLFF
J gene: TRBJ2-3; V gene: TRBV4-3; CDR3 length: 18; clone size: .; D gene: TRBD2; CDR3 DNA: TGCGCCAGCAGCCAACCTTTCCGGACTAGCGGGGGGGAAGATACGCAGTATTTT; CDR3 protein: CASSQPFRTSGGEDTQYF
J gene: TRBJ2-3; V gene: TRBV2; CDR3 length: 14; clone size: .; D gene: TRBD2; CDR3 DNA: TGTGCCAGCAGTGAAGAGGGACTAGCGGGGCCGGAGTATTTT; CDR3 protein: CASSEEGLAGPEYF
J gene: TRBJ1-2; V gene: TRBV28; CDR3 length: 14; clone size: .; D gene: .; CDR3 DNA: TGTGCCAGCACAACTCGGAGGCCTAACTATGGCTACACCTTC; CDR3 protein: CASTTRRPNYGYTF
J gene: TRBJ2-7; V gene: TRBV2; CDR3 length: 15; clone size: .; D gene: .; CDR3 DNA: TGTGCCAGCAGTCTAGGTGGGCAGGGGTCCTACGAGCAGTACTTC; CDR3 protein: CASSLGGQGSYEQYF
J gene: TRBJ2-5; V gene: TRBV11-2; CDR3 length: 17; clone size: .; D gene: TRBD1; CDR3 DNA: TGTGCCAGCAGCTTAGATGGGGACAGGGGGCAGCTGGAGACCCAGTACTTC; CDR3 protein: CASSLDGDRGQLETQYF
J gene: TRBJ2-5; V gene: TRBV27; CDR3 length: 17; clone size: .; D gene: TRBD2; CDR3 DNA: TGTGCCAGCAGTTTGATATCGGGACTAGCGGCACAAGAGACCCAGTACTTC; CDR3 protein: CASSLISGLAAQETQYF
J gene: TRBJ2-1; V gene: TRBV7-6; CDR3 length: 16; clone size: .; D gene: TRBD2; CDR3 DNA: TGTGCCAGCAGCTTAGGGAGCGGGGGGTCGTACAATGAGCAGTTCTTC; CDR3 protein: CASSLGSGGSYNEQFF
J gene: TRBJ1-2; V gene: TRBV6-6; CDR3 length: 14; clone size: .; D gene: TRBD1; CDR3 DNA: TGTGCCAGCAGTTACGGCGACAGGGCCGGTGGCTACACCTTC; CDR3 protein: CASSYGDRAGGYTF
J gene: TRBJ1-2; V gene: TRBV7-9; CDR3 length: 16; clone size: .; D gene: .; CDR3 DNA: TGTGCCAGCAGCTCGATGGGGGACACCGGTTTTTATGGCTACACCTTC; CDR3 protein: CASSSMGDTGFYGYTF
J gene: TRBJ2-2; V gene: TRBV7-6; CDR3 length: 15; clone size: .; D gene: TRBD1; CDR3 DNA: TGTGCCAGCAGCTTACAGGGGGCGCGCGCCGGGGAGCTGTTTTTT; CDR3 protein: CASSLQGARAGELFF
J gene: TRBJ2-4; V gene: TRBV6-1; CDR3 length: 13; clone size: once; D gene: TRBD2; CDR3 DNA: TGTGCCAGCAAGACCGGGGGGGGGAACATTCAGTACTTC; CDR3 protein: CASKTGGGNIQYF
J gene: TRBJ2-3; V gene: TRBV7-6; CDR3 length: 14; clone size: .; D gene: TRBD2; CDR3 DNA: TGTGCCAGCAGCGCCGGGACTACTCCAGATACGCAGTATTTT; CDR3 protein: CASSAGTTPDTQYF
J gene: TRBJ2-2; V gene: TRBV29-1; CDR3 length: 14; clone size: .; D gene: TRBD2; CDR3 DNA: TGCAGCGTTAGGGCGGGGGTAAACACCGGGGAGCTGTTTTTT; CDR3 protein: CSVRAGVNTGELFF
J gene: TRBJ2-6; V gene: TRBV5-1; CDR3 length: 15; clone size: .; D gene: TRBD1; CDR3 DNA: TGCGCCAGCAAAACGACAGGGAGTGGGGCCAACGTCCTGACTTTC; CDR3 protein: CASKTTGSGANVLTF
J gene: TRBJ2-5; V gene: TRBV12-5; CDR3 length: 13; clone size: .; D gene: TRBD1; CDR3 DNA: TGTGCTAGTGGTCCCTGGGACAGGGGACGCCAGTACTTC; CDR3 protein: CASGPWDRGRQYF
J gene: TRBJ2-3; V gene: TRBV2; CDR3 length: 13; clone size: .; D gene: TRBD1; CDR3 DNA: TGTGCCACCTCGGGACAGGGGACAGATACGCAGTATTTT; CDR3 protein: CATSGQGTDTQYF
J gene: TRBJ1-2; V gene: TRBV18; CDR3 length: 14; clone size: .; D gene: .; CDR3 DNA: TGTGCCAGCTCACCACGAGACAGCGAAAAAGGCTACACCTTC; CDR3 protein: CASSPRDSEKGYTF